This entry features one T cell receptor beta chain sequence. The data are from a study of OX40 agonist ivuxolimab in advanced cancers. Study-wide background: Dose-escalation patients suffered from hepatocellular carcinoma, melanoma, renal cell or head and neck cancer.

There are 16 residues in the CDR3. Germline lookup yields CDR1 SGHVS and CDR2 FNYEAQ. The V end lost 5 bases, the J end lost 0 bases, and 17 bases lay between the germline ends. Some clones are missing from TCRdb's copy, which holds only in-frame ones; the method was immunoSEQ multiplex PCR. This table has 65,000 to 75,000 clones, 85% appearing once. Specimen: CD4+ or CD8+ T cells sorted from blood, collected in a trial of the OX40 agonist ivuxolimab. The chain carries TRBV7-6 and TRBJ2-7; D remains unclear. The TCR originated in an adult with an advanced solid tumor such as melanoma, head and neck, liver or kidney cancer. The CDR3 sequence: CASSARPVHGSYEQYF. In DNA, the CDR3 is TGTGCCAGCAGCGCCCGCCCGGTACACGGCTCCTACGAGCAGTACTTC.